What follows describes a single T cell receptor (beta chain). The antigen remains undetermined. The record originates from a study of T-cell memory formation after mild COVID-19. Regarding the study as a whole: Clones that contracted from day 15 to 85 had balanced CD4/CD8; later expanders were CD4+ biased. CD4+ contracting clones were found mainly in CM and EM, and CD8+ ones in EMRA. Specificity for SARS-CoV-2 was not confirmed among the second-wave clones peaking on day 37.

J lost 3 bases, V lost 3 bases, and 5 bases had no gene match. The length of the CDR3 is 15 residues. From germline, CDR1 is SNHLY and CDR2 FYNNEI. TCRdb fed the 5' RACE reads into MiXCR, producing one record per CDR3 protein. The sample lists over 350,000 distinct CDR3 sequences; approximately 24% were seen once. The receptor comes from an adult woman who had mild COVID-19 (a few samples of this study predate the infection). Cell type and time point are not known. Input material: PBMCs or a T cell subset sorted from them (not recorded which). The chain joins TRBV2 to TRBJ2-5, with TRBD2 matching 9 bases. CDR3 residues: CASSEISGGEETQYF. In DNA, the CDR3 is TGTGCCAGCAGTGAGATTAGCGGGGGTGAAGAGACCCAGTACTTC.